These 27 T cell receptor beta chains were sequenced from one sample in a study of human T cells and chemical hapten exposure. Time point described: pre-sensitization, week 0. This sample's treatment: therapeutic diphenylcyclopropenone sensitization with weekly scalp DPC. MiXCR, applied by TCRdb to the RACE reads, yields one record per CDR3 protein. The sample holds tens of thousands of distinct CDR3 sequences; 9.5% to 10% are singletons and the top ten take approximately 9.9%. Specimen: whole blood, collected in connection with sensitization to the hapten diphenylcyclopropenone (DPC). Receptor source: a man between 35 and 55 years old with alopecia areata. Some clones in this sample may be carry-over from other donors' samples.

V is TRBV5-6 and J is TRBJ2-5; D might be TRBD1 (5 bases). From germline, CDR1 is SGHDT and CDR2 YYEEEE. Trimming shortened V by 0 bases and J by 2 bases, and 8 bases separated the two germline ends. The CDR3 covers 14 residues. The DNA for the CDR3 is TGTGCCAGCAGCTTGGCCGACAGTCAAGAGACCCAGTACTTC. It is translated as CASSLADSQETQYF.

In the case of this clonotype: At one of its ends the junction is not consistent with the germline gene, which may arise from a read error. The chain employs TRBV20-1 and TRBJ1-5; TRBD1 matches at 8 bases. This CDR3 has 16 amino acids. Germline lookup yields CDR1 DFQATT and CDR2 SNEGSKA (reference sequence). The DNA of the CDR3 is TGCAGTGCTCGAGACAGGGGCCAAAATAGCAATCAGCCCCAGCATTTT. Translating it yields CSARDRGQNSNQPQHF.

The sample holds many counts of this clonotype. This chain links TRBV11-2 with TRBJ2-7; the D gene is possibly TRBD2 (6 bases). The CDR3 spans 14 residues. The germline CDR1 and CDR2 sequences are SGHAT and FQNNGV. Trimming left V 5 bases short and J 7 bases short, with 18 bases between. The CDR3 DNA is TGTGCCAGCAGCCGGGGGACGTTTATTATGGAGCAGTACTTC. It is translated as CASSRGTFIMEQYF. The full variable domain, completed using reference TRBV11-2 and TRBJ2-7, is EAGVAQSPRYKIIEKRQSVAFWCNPISGHATLYWYQQILGQGPKLLIQFQNNGVVDDSQLPKDRFSAERLKGVDSTLKIQPAKLEDSAVYLCASSRGTFIMEQYFGPGTRLTVT.

The chain uses TRBV29-1 and TRBJ2-2; no clear D gene. The V end was cut by 1 base, the J end by 1 base, with 4 bases between. The CDR3 runs 13 residues. Per the germline V gene, CDR1 is SQVTM and CDR2 is ANQGSEA. The CDR3 spells CSVEGENTGELFF. DNA of the CDR3: TGCAGCGTTGAAGGAGAGAACACCGGGGAGCTGTTTTTT.

The chain couples TRBV4-2 to TRBJ2-7; 8 bases are a match to TRBD1. CDR3 length: 14 residues. V dropped 4 bases and J dropped 1; count of bases not matched to a gene: 3. Germline CDR1 and CDR2: LGHNA and YNFKEQ. Written as DNA, the CDR3 is TGTGCCAGCAGCCGAAACAGGGGGTCCTACGAGCAGTACTTC. Protein sequence: CASSRNRGSYEQYF.

Ten or more counts support this clonotype. The V gene is TRBV21-1, the J gene TRBJ2-1; the table's D gene call, TRBD1, was not cross checked with the DNA. TRBV21-1 is designated a pseudogene. This CDR3 has 15 amino acids. The CDR3: CASSNGGQENNEQFF. The CDR3 DNA is TGTGCCAGCAGCAATGGGGGACAGGAAAACAATGAGCAGTTCTTC.

This sequence joins TRBV12-3 or TRBV12-4 and TRBJ2-3; TRBD1 might be the D (5 bases). CDR3 length: 12 residues. V lost 10 bases to trimming and J lost 2 bases, with 10 bases between them. CDR3 protein: CATDRATDTQYF. CDR3 DNA sequence: TGTGCCACAGACAGAGCCACAGATACGCAGTATTTT.

This chain uses TRBV28 with TRBJ1-1; 7 nucleotides align to TRBD1. This CDR3 comprises 14 residues. Unmatched junction bases numbered 8, after V lost 6 bases and J lost 4 bases. The V gene's germline CDR1 is MDHEN and CDR2 SYDVKM. The CDR3 region has the DNA TGTGCCAGCAGCGGGAGGACAGGTTCCACTGAAGCTTTCTTT. This sequence encodes CASSGRTGSTEAFF.

The chain employs TRBV6-2 or TRBV6-3 and TRBJ2-2, with a weak D call TRBD1 (5 bases). CDR1 is MNHEY, CDR2 SVGEGT, per germline. The V gene lost 4 bases and the J gene lost 4 bases, with 7 bases spanning the gap. This CDR3 contains 13 residues. The CDR3 protein is CASSWTLTGELFF. CDR3 nucleotide sequence: TGTGCCAGCAGTTGGACACTCACCGGGGAGCTGTTTTTT.

This clonotype has only a few counts. The chain recombines TRBV12-3 or TRBV12-4 with TRBJ2-7; no clear D gene. With 2 bases removed from V and 2 bases from J, the gap between germline ends came to 13 bases. CDR3 length equals 15 residues. In DNA form, the CDR3 reads TGTGCCAGCAGTTTACCGGACCGCCTGGCCTACGAGCAGTACTTC. It is translated as CASSLPDRLAYEQYF.

Many counts were recorded for this clonotype. This chain links TRBV5-1 with TRBJ2-5; D not certain. Germline loops: CDR1 SGHRS, CDR2 YFSETQ. CDR3 size: 15 residues. Trimming took off 2 bases at V and 0 bases at J, with 11 bases between the two ends. The CDR3 nucleotides are TGCGCCAGCAGCTTTTCCAGGAACCACCAAGAGACCCAGTACTTC. This encodes CASSFSRNHQETQYF.

This clonotype ranks as medium-sized. The chain joins TRBV15 to TRBJ1-6; D is unresolved. This CDR3 region has 14 residues. Germline loops: CDR1 LNHNV, CDR2 YYDKDF (reference sequence). V was shortened by 4 bases and J by 10 bases, with 14 bases between the two germline ends. For the CDR3, the DNA is TGTGCCACCAGCACCCGTACGGGGAGGTCACCCCTCCACTTT. It is translated as CATSTRTGRSPLHF.

In its sample, this clonotype was seen many times. The chain employs TRBV7-9 and TRBJ2-6; possible D gene TRBD2, 6 bases. The germline gives CDR1 SEHNR, CDR2 FQNEAQ (reference sequence). CDR3 length: 19 residues. The germline V and J ends were trimmed by 5 bases and 0 bases, with 20 bases remaining between them. CDR3 sequence reads: CASSPRGFEGPSGANVLTF. Written as DNA, the CDR3 is TGTGCCAGCAGCCCGCGGGGTTTTGAGGGGCCCTCTGGGGCCAACGTCCTGACTTTC.

The chain recombines TRBV18 with TRBJ2-3, with a weak D call TRBD2 (6 bases). V was shortened by 2 bases and J by 4 bases, with 16 bases between the two germline ends. The CDR3 covers 16 residues. Germline V gene data show CDR1 as KGHSH and CDR2 as LQKENI. The CDR3 sequence: CASSPRGRTGADTQYF. CDR3 coding DNA: TGTGCCAGCTCACCAAGGGGTAGGACGGGAGCAGATACGCAGTATTTT. The full variable domain, completed using reference TRBV18 and TRBJ2-3, is NAGVMQNPRHLVRRRGQEARLRCSPMKGHSHVYWYRQLPEEGLKFMVYLQKENIIDESGMPKERFSAEFPKEGPSILRIQQVVRGDSAAYFCASSPRGRTGADTQYFGPGTRLTVL.

There are many counts of this clonotype. V gene TRBV20-1 combines with J gene TRBJ2-1; 11 bases match TRBD2. Germline CDR1 is DFQATT and CDR2 is SNEGSKA (reference sequence). The CDR3 has 18 amino acids. With 0 bases clipped from V and 6 bases from J, the junction kept 13 bases outside the gene matches. CDR3 protein: CSARDPGLAGEVGNEQFF. The CDR3 bases are TGCAGTGCTAGAGATCCCGGACTAGCGGGTGAGGTTGGCAATGAGCAGTTCTTC.

The sample holds a few counts of this clonotype. The chain joins TRBV9 to TRBJ1-1; D is undetermined. Trimming removed 1 base from V and 2 bases from J, with 9 bases in between. The CDR3 loop spans 14 amino acids. Germline CDR1 is SGDLS and CDR2 is YYNGEE. In DNA form, the CDR3 reads TGTGCCAGCAGCGTAAACCCCGGAAACACTGAAGCTTTCTTT. Protein product: CASSVNPGNTEAFF.

This clonotype came up many times. The genes are TRBV6-1 and TRBJ2-3; D unresolved. Trimming removed 6 bases from V and 2 bases from J, with 6 bases in between. The CDR3 is 12 amino acids. Germline CDR1 reads MNHNS; CDR2 reads SASEGT. The CDR3 DNA reads as TGTGCCAGCAGCACGCACACAGATACGCAGTATTTT. Translation gives CASSTHTDTQYF.

This clonotype occurred many times. The V call is TRBV30, the J call TRBJ1-2; D is uncertain. The length of the CDR3 is 15 residues. V was trimmed by 2 bases and J by 4 bases, leaving 17 bases between them. Germline V gene sequence: CDR1 GTSNPN, CDR2 SVGIG (reference sequence). CDR3 amino acids: CAWSLDGPQPYGYTF. The CDR3 DNA reads TGTGCCTGGAGTCTCGACGGTCCCCAACCCTATGGCTACACCTTC.

This clonotype was counted at least ten times. The genes are TRBV18 and TRBJ2-7; 7 bases line up with TRBD1. Trimming removed 2 bases from V and 6 bases from J; junction bases left unmatched: 7. CDR1 and CDR2 from the germline V gene are KGHSH and LQKENI. CDR3 length equals 14 residues. CDR3 region: CASSPENHRGEQYF. The CDR3, as DNA: TGTGCCAGCTCACCAGAAAATCACAGGGGCGAGCAGTACTTC.

This clonotype has a handful of counts. The chain joins TRBV5-1 to TRBJ2-7; 8 bases line up with TRBD1. This CDR3 has 14 residues. V lost 3 bases to trimming and J lost 3 bases; unmatched junction nucleotides: 5. CDR1 and CDR2 from the germline V gene are SGHRS and YFSETQ. This chain's CDR3 is CASSWTGSNYEQYF. The CDR3 DNA sequence: TGCGCCAGCAGCTGGACAGGGAGTAACTACGAGCAGTACTTC.

This clonotype was observed many times. The chain couples TRBV15 to TRBJ2-1; 8 nucleotides align to TRBD2. Germline CDR1 reads LNHNV; CDR2 reads YYDKDF (reference sequence). Trimming took 0 bases from V and 10 from J; bases not matched to a gene: 8. The CDR3 totals 15 residues. CDR3 in DNA: TGTGCCACCAGCAGAGATCGTGGACTAGCAGACGAGCAGTTCTTC. Translation: CATSRDRGLADEQFF. Drawing the rest from reference TRBV15 and TRBJ2-1, the complete variable domain is DAMVIQNPRYQVTQFGKPVTLSCSQTLNHNVMYWYQQKSSQAPKLLFHYYDKDFNNEADTPDNFQSRRPNTSFCFLDIRSPGLGDTAMYLCATSRDRGLADEQFFGPGTRLTVL.

This clonotype was seen ten or more times. DNA for the CDR3: TGTGCCAGCAGCTGGGGACAGGGGTCTGAAAAACTGTTTTTT. Translated: CASSWGQGSEKLFF. The V call is TRBV7-8, the J call TRBJ1-4; 10 bases map to TRBD1. CDR3 length: 14 residues. Losses at the gene ends were 4 bases for V and 7 bases for J; bases not matched to a gene: 3. Germline-derived CDR1 and CDR2 are SGHVS and FQNEAQ.

This sequence joins TRBV27 and TRBJ1-5; D is uncertain. The germline gives CDR1 MNHEY, CDR2 SMNVEV (reference sequence). Trimming cost V 6 bases and J 3 bases, with 9 bases left between them. The CDR3 contains 13 residues. CDR3 in DNA: TGTGCCAGCAGGTTACAATCCAATCAGCCCCAGCATTTT. Translated, it gives CASRLQSNQPQHF.

A few counts support this clonotype. The V gene is TRBV20-1, the J gene TRBJ2-2, with 7 bases identical to TRBD1. Germline CDR1 and CDR2: DFQATT and SNEGSKA (reference sequence). The length of the CDR3 is 14 residues. Germline trimming cut 6 bases from V and 4 bases from J; bases unmatched to any gene: 8. CDR3 nucleotide sequence: TGCAGTGCCAGCACGACAGGGCCCACCGGGGAGCTGTTTTTT. Translated, it gives CSASTTGPTGELFF.

V is TRBV11-1 and J is TRBJ2-3; tentatively, D is TRBD2 (6 bases). CDR3 length: 15 amino acids. CDR1 is SGHAT, CDR2 FQDESV, per germline (reference sequence). V gave up 4 bases and J gave up 4 bases, with 15 bases separating them. CDR3 protein: CASSSLDYQPDTQYF. CDR3 bases: TGTGCCAGCAGCTCCCTGGACTACCAACCAGATACGCAGTATTTT. Using reference TRBV11-1 and TRBJ2-3 for the parts outside the CDR3, the full variable domain is EAEVAQSPRYKITEKSQAVAFWCDPISGHATLYWYRQILGQGPELLVQFQDESVVDDSQLPKDRFSAERLKGVDSTLKIQPAELGDSAMYLCASSSLDYQPDTQYFGPGTRLTVL.

This clonotype has just a few counts. The V and J genes are TRBV7-9 and TRBJ2-7, with D hard to call. Germline lookup yields CDR1 SEHNR and CDR2 FQNEAQ (reference sequence). The V and J ends lost 5 bases and 5 bases respectively, with 16 bases between them. The CDR3 runs to 14 residues. The CDR3 protein is CASSPVLEGNEQYF. The CDR3 nucleotides read TGTGCCAGCAGCCCCGTGCTCGAAGGCAACGAGCAGTACTTC.

The chain joins TRBV5-1 to TRBJ2-1, with 13 nucleotides matching TRBD2. Losses at the gene ends were 0 bases for V and 1 base for J; bases not matched to a gene: 19. The CDR3 is made up of 23 amino acids. In germline, CDR1 is SGHRS, CDR2 YFSETQ. CDR3 in amino acids: CASSLAPIELAGGPLVSYNEQFF. The DNA for the CDR3 is TGCGCCAGCAGCTTGGCCCCTATTGAACTAGCGGGAGGGCCATTGGTTTCCTACAATGAGCAGTTCTTC.